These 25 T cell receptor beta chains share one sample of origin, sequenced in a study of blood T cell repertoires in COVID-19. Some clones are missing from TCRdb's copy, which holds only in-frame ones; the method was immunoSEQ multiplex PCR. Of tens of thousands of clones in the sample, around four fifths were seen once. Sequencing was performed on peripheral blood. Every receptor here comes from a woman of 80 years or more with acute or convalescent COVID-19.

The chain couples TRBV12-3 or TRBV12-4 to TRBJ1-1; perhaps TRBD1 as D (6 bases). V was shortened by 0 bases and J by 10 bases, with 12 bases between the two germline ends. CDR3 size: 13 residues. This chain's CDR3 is CASSLAGAVGAFF. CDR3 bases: TGTGCCAGCAGTTTAGCGGGGGCCGTAGGAGCTTTCTTT.

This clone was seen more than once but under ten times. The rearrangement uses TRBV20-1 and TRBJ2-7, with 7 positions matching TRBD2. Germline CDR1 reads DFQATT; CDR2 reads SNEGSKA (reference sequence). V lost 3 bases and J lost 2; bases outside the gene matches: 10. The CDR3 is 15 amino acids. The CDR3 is CSASLAASGPYEQYF. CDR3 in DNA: TGCAGTGCTAGTCTCGCGGCTAGCGGACCCTACGAGCAGTACTTC.

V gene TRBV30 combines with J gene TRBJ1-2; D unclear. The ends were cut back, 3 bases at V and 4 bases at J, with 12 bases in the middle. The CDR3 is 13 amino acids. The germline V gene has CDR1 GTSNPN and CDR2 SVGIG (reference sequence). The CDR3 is CAWRPGLGYGYTF. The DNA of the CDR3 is TGTGCCTGGAGGCCCGGGTTAGGCTATGGCTACACCTTC.

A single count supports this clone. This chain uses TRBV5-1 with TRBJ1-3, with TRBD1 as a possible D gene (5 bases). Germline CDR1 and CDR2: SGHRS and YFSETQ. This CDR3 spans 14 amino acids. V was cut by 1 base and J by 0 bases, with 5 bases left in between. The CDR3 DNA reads TGCGCCAGCAGCTTGCAGGGCTCTGGAAACACCATATATTTT. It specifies CASSLQGSGNTIYF.

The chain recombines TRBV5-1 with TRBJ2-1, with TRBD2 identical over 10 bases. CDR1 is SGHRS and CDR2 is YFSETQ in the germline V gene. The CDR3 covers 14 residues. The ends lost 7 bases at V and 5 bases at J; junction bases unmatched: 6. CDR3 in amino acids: CASGTSGADNEQFF. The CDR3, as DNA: TGCGCCAGCGGAACTAGCGGGGCTGACAATGAGCAGTTCTTC.

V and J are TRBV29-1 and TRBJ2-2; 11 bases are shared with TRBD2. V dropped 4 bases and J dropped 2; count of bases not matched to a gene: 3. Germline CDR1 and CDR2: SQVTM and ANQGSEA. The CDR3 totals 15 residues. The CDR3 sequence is CSVVGLAENTGELFF. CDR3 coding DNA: TGCAGCGTTGTGGGACTAGCGGAAAACACCGGGGAGCTGTTTTTT.

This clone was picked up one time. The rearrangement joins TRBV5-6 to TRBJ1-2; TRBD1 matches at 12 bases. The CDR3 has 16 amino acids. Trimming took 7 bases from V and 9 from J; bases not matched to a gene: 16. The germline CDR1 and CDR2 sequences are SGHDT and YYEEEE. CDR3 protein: CASGPPTGTGGFSYTF. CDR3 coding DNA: TGTGCCAGCGGCCCCCCTACCGGGACAGGGGGCTTTAGCTACACCTTC.

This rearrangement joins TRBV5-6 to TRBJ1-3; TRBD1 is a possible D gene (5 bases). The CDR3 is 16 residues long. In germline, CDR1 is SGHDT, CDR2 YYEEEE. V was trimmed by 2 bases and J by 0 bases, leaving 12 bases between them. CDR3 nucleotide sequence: TGTGCCAGCAGCTTAGGGACTTCAAGCTCTGGAAACACCATATATTTT. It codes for CASSLGTSSSGNTIYF.

The DNA for the CDR3 is TGTGCCAGTAGCGAGCTGGACAGGGTTGATGGCTACACCTTC. Protein: CASSELDRVDGYTF. The chain uses TRBV19 and TRBJ1-2; 8 nucleotides match TRBD1. This CDR3 contains 14 residues. V dropped 6 bases and J dropped 6; count of bases not matched to a gene: 9. Germline V CDR1 and CDR2: LNHDA, SQIVND (reference sequence).

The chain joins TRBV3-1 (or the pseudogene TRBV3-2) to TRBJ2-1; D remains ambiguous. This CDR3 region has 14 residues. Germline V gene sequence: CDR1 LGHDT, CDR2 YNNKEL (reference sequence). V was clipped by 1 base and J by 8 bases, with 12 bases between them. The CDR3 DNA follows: TGTGCCAGCAGCCAAGGGTATCAAGCCTATGAGCAGTTCTTC. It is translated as CASSQGYQAYEQFF.

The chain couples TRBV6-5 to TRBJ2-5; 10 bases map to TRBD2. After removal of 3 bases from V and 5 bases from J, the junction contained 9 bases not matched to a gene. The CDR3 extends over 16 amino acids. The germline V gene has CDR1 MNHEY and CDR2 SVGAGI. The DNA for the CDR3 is TGTGCCAGCAGTTATTTATGGAGCGGGGGGGCCGAGACCCAGTACTTC. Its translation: CASSYLWSGGAETQYF.

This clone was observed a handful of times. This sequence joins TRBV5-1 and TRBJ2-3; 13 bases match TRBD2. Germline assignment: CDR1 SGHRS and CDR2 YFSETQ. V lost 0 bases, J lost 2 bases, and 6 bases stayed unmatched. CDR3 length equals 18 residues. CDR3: CASSLGPTSGGATDTQYF. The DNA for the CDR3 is TGCGCCAGCAGCTTGGGGCCAACTAGCGGGGGGGCCACAGATACGCAGTATTTT.

The CDR3 loop is CASSLQPSGVYEQYF. The DNA for the CDR3 is TGCGCCAGCAGCTTGCAACCTAGCGGGGTCTACGAGCAGTACTTC. The chain carries TRBV5-1 and TRBJ2-7, with 9 bases that match TRBD2. V was pared by 1 base and J by 3 bases, with 5 bases of the junction left unmatched. The CDR3 runs 15 residues. Germline loops: CDR1 SGHRS, CDR2 YFSETQ.

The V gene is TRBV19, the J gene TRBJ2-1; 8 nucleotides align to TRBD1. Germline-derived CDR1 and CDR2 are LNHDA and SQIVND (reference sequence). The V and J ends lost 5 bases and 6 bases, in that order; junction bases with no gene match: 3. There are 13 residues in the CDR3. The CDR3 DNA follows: TGTGCCAGTAGTCGGACAGGGTCCAATGAGCAGTTCTTC. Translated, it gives CASSRTGSNEQFF.

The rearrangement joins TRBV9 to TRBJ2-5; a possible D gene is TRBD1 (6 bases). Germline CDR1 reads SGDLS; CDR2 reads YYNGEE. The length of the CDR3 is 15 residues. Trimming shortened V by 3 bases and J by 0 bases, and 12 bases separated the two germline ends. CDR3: CASSARQGYQETQYF. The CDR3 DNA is TGTGCCAGCAGCGCCCGTCAGGGGTACCAAGAGACCCAGTACTTC.

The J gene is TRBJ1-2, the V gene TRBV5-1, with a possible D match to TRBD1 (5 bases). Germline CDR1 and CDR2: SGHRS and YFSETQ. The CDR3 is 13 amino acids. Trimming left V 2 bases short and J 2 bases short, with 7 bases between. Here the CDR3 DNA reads TGCGCCAGCAGCTTCGGGGGGAACTATGGCTACACCTTC. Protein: CASSFGGNYGYTF.

The CDR3 sequence is CASSERGGAGYEQYF. The CDR3 nucleotides are TGCGCCAGCAGCGAACGCGGGGGGGCCGGGTACGAGCAGTACTTC. The chain is built from TRBV5-1 and TRBJ2-7; 9 bases line up with TRBD2. In germline, CDR1 is SGHRS, CDR2 YFSETQ. The CDR3 totals 15 residues. After removal of 4 bases from V and 4 bases from J, the junction contained 9 bases not matched to a gene.

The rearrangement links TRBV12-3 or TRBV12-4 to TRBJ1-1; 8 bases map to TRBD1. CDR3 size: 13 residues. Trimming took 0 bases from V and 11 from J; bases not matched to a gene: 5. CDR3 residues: CASSLAQGAQAFF. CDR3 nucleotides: TGTGCCAGCAGTTTAGCGCAGGGGGCGCAGGCTTTCTTT.

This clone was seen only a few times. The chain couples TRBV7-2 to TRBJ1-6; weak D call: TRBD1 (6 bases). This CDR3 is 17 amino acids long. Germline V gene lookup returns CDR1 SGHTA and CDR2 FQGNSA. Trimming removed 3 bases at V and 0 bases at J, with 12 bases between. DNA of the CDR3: TGTGCCAGCAGCTTCTACAGGGCAAGCTCCTATAATTCACCCCTCCACTTT. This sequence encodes CASSFYRASSYNSPLHF.

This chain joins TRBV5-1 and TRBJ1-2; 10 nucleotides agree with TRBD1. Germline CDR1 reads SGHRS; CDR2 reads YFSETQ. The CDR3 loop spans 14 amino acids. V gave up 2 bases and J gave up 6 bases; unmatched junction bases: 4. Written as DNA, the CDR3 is TGCGCCAGCAGCTTCTCCGGGACAGGGGATGGCTACACCTTC. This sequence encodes CASSFSGTGDGYTF.

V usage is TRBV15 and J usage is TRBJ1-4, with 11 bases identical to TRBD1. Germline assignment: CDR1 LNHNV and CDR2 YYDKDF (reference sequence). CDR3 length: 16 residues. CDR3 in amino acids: CAASGTGGRRDEKLFF. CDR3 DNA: TGTGCGGCCAGCGGGACAGGGGGGAGAAGGGATGAAAAACTGTTTTTT.

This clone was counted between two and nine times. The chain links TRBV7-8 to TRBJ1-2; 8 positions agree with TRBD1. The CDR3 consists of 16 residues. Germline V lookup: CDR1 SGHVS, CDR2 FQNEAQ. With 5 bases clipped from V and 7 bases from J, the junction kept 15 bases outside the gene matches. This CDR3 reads CASSETRAGGAFGYTF. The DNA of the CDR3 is TGTGCCAGCAGCGAAACGAGGGCAGGGGGCGCTTTTGGCTACACCTTC. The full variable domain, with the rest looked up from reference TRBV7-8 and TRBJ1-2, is GAGVSQSPRYKVAKRGQDVALRCDPISGHVSLFWYQQALGQGPEFLTYFQNEAQLDKSGLPSDRFFAERPEGSVSTLKIQRTQQEDSAVYLCASSETRAGGAFGYTFGSGTRLTVV.

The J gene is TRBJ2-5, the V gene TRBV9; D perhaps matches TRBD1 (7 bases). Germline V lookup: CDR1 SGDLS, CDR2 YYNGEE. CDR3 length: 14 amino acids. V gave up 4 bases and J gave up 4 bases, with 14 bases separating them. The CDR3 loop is CASSPQGGSETQYF. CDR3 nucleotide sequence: TGTGCCAGCAGCCCTCAGGGGGGATCAGAGACCCAGTACTTC.

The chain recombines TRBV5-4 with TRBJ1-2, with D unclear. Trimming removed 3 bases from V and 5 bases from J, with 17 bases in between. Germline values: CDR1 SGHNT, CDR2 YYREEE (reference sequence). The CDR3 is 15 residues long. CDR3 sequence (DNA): TGTGCCAGCAGCTCCGGCCTTACCCAGGTTTATGGCTACACCTTC. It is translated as CASSSGLTQVYGYTF. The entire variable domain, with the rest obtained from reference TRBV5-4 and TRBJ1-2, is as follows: ETGVTQSPTHLIKTRGQQVTLRCSSQSGHNTVSWYQQALGQGPQFIFQYYREEENGRGNFPPRFSGLQFPNYSSELNVNALELDDSALYLCASSSGLTQVYGYTFGSGTRLTVV.

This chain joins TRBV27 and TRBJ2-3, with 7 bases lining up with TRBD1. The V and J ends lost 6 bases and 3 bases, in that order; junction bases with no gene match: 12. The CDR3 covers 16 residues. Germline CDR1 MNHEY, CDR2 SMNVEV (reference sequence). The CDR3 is CASSSDREKRTDTQYF. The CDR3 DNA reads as TGTGCCAGCAGCTCTGACAGGGAGAAAAGAACAGATACGCAGTATTTT.